These 4 T cell receptor beta chains came from one sample sequenced in a study of shared clonotypes between healthy human individuals. Generated by immunoSEQ multiplex PCR, the TCRdb table keeps only in-frame clones and is missing some. The profile shows approximately 1.5 million clones, 95% to 99% of them singletons. Sequenced: naive CD4+ T cells sorted from blood. Subset meaning: CD45RA+ positively selected. These receptors all come from a man aged 30-40 years in good health.

This chain joins TRBV19 and TRBJ2-5; 11 nucleotides line up with TRBD1. CDR1 LNHDA and CDR2 SQIVND come from the germline V gene (reference sequence). The V and J ends lost 8 bases and 4 bases, in that order; junction bases with no gene match: 3. The CDR3 consists of 13 residues. This CDR3 reads CASGQGARETQYF. The CDR3 DNA reads as TGTGCCAGTGGACAGGGGGCGAGAGAGACCCAGTACTTC. Full variable domain (outside the CDR3, taken from reference TRBV19 and TRBJ2-5): DGGITQSPKYLFRKEGQNVTLSCEQNLNHDAMYWYRQDPGQGLRLIYYSQIVNDFQKGDIAEGYSVSREKKESFPLTVTSAQKNPTAFYLCASGQGARETQYFGPGTRLLVL.

The V and J genes are TRBV5-1 and TRBJ2-7; D is ambiguous. Trimming took 1 base from V and 3 from J, leaving 23 bases between them. Germline V CDR1 and CDR2: SGHRS, YFSETQ. CDR3 length: 18 amino acids. The CDR3 region is CASSLFYQQTRRGYEQYF. The CDR3, as DNA: TGCGCCAGCAGCTTGTTTTATCAGCAGACGAGACGAGGCTACGAGCAGTACTTC.

V gene TRBV19 combines with J gene TRBJ1-5; no firm D call. The V end lost 5 bases, the J end lost 6 bases, and 14 bases lay between the germline ends. CDR1 is LNHDA and CDR2 is SQIVND in the germline V gene (reference sequence). This CDR3 is 14 amino acids long. The CDR3 reads CASSVGRVGQPQHF. DNA of the CDR3: TGTGCCAGTAGTGTAGGACGGGTCGGTCAGCCCCAGCATTTT.

The chain has TRBV10-1 and TRBJ2-3; TRBD2 matches 8 bases. The germline V gene has CDR1 WNHNN and CDR2 SYGVQD (reference sequence). V lost 5 bases, J lost 6 bases, and 19 bases stayed unmatched. CDR3 length equals 18 residues. CDR3 protein: CASSLDSPGLGGSDTQYF. DNA of the CDR3: TGCGCCAGCAGTCTAGATTCACCGGGACTAGGAGGGTCCGATACGCAGTATTTT.